This T cell receptor (beta chain) was sequenced in a study of identical twins. A single record per CDR3 protein comes from TCRdb applying MiXCR to the 5' RACE reads. The data show 210,000 or so distinct CDR3 sequences, with approximately 8.3% seen just once and about 1.9% held by the top ten. Trimming shortened V by 1 base and J by 5 bases, and 7 bases separated the two germline ends. Germline V gene sequence: CDR1 SGHDT, CDR2 YYEEEE. This CDR3 spans 13 amino acids. This clonotype has only a few counts. The same sample was also used in a study of yellow fever vaccine responses in identical twins.

The receptor was derived from a young woman in good health. The source material was memory (CD45RO+) T cells sorted from blood. The chain combines TRBV5-6 with TRBJ2-1; no definite D call. The CDR3 DNA is TGTGCCAGCAGCTTGACCCTAGACAATGAGCAGTTCTTC. Translation gives CASSLTLDNEQFF.